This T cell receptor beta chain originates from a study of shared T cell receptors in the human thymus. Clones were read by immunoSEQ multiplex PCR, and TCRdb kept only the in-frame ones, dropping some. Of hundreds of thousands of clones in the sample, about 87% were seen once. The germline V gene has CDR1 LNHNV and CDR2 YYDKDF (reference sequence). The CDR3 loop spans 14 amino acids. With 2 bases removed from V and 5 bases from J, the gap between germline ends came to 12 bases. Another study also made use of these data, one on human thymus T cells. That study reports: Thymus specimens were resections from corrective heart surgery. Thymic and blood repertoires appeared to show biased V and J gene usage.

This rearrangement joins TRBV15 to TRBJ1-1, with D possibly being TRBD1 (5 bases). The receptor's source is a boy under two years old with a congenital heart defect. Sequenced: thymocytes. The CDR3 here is CATSRRSRGTEAFF. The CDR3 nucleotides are TGTGCCACCAGCAGAAGGAGTAGGGGAACTGAAGCTTTCTTT.